The clone carrying this T cell receptor beta chain counts as medium-sized. The source of the sample is a study of metastatic and nonmetastatic thyroid tumors. CDR1 and CDR2 from the germline V gene are SNHLY and FYNNEI. The CDR3 has 14 amino acids. Trimming pared 6 bases from V and 4 bases from J, leaving 13 bases between. The entire patient cohort was treatment-naive prior to thyroid surgery. MiXCR reprocessed the PCR reads for TCRdb. Of roughly 12,000 clones listed, roughly 30% are singletons. The receptor's source is a female donor with papillary thyroid cancer or a benign thyroid nodule (not recorded which). Some clones in this sample may be carry-over from other donors' samples. The chain couples TRBV2 to TRBJ1-5; no firm D call. Sequenced material: tumor tissue. CDR3 residues: CASRVRPGNQPQHF. Written as DNA, the CDR3 is TGTGCCAGCAGGGTCCGTCCTGGGAATCAGCCCCAGCATTTT.